This passage covers 18 T cell receptor beta chains from one sample sequenced in a study of beta chain features in type 1 diabetes. Expressed TCRB transcripts were sequenced, since all the RNA that had been isolated was reverse transcribed. Libraries were prepared by immunoSEQ multiplex PCR; TCRdb keeps only in-frame clonotypes and omits some of them. The table lists under 950,000 clones, 15% to 20% of them singletons. The source material was naive CD4+ T cells from blood. Source of these receptors: a woman younger than 30 in good health.

Only a few counts were recorded for this clone. The rearrangement joins TRBV11-2 to TRBJ2-1, with 7 bases identical to TRBD2. This CDR3 comprises 13 residues. The V segment lost 6 bases and the J segment 3 bases; nucleotides outside the gene matches: 2. From germline, CDR1 is SGHAT and CDR2 FQNNGV. This CDR3 reads CASSRGVYNEQFF. The CDR3 nucleotides are TGTGCCAGCAGTCGGGGGGTCTACAATGAGCAGTTCTTC. The full variable domain, with the rest looked up from reference TRBV11-2 and TRBJ2-1, is EAGVAQSPRYKIIEKRQSVAFWCNPISGHATLYWYQQILGQGPKLLIQFQNNGVVDDSQLPKDRFSAERLKGVDSTLKIQPAKLEDSAVYLCASSRGVYNEQFFGPGTRLTVL.

This clone was recorded a few times. The chain links TRBV6-5 to TRBJ2-1; D perhaps matches TRBD1 (6 bases). CDR1 is MNHEY and CDR2 is SVGAGI in the germline V gene. This CDR3 spans 15 amino acids. The V and J ends lost 0 bases and 8 bases respectively, with 14 bases between them. The CDR3 sequence: CASSYSHTGLDEQFF. The CDR3, as DNA: TGTGCCAGCAGTTACTCGCACACAGGGTTGGATGAGCAGTTCTTC.

The table lists this clone with a few counts. This chain joins TRBV10-3 and TRBJ2-7, with D uncertain. Germline CDR1 is ENHRY and CDR2 is SYGVKD. This CDR3 is 13 amino acids long. V gave up 7 bases and J gave up 2 bases, with 12 bases separating them. The CDR3 DNA is TGTGCCATCACCCCCGGGCGCACCTACGAGCAGTACTTC. This translates into CAITPGRTYEQYF.

For this clone: Other DNA sequences in the same sample also yield this CDR3. The V call is TRBV7-2, the J call TRBJ2-1; D unclear. The CDR3 totals 13 residues. Trimming removed 3 bases at V and 4 bases at J, with 7 bases between. Germline loops: CDR1 SGHTA, CDR2 FQGNSA. The DNA for the CDR3 is TGTGCCAGCAGCTTGGGGATGTACAATGAGCAGTTCTTC. Translating gives CASSLGMYNEQFF.

This clone occurred a few times. This chain connects TRBV7-9 to TRBJ1-2; D is undetermined. CDR1 and CDR2 from the germline V gene are SEHNR and FQNEAQ (reference sequence). V gave up 5 bases and J gave up 4 bases, with 20 bases separating them. The CDR3 spans 16 residues. The CDR3 is CASSHKLTRVLYGYTF. The CDR3 DNA sequence: TGTGCCAGCAGCCACAAGCTCACCAGAGTCCTCTATGGCTACACCTTC.

This clone was found a few times. This sample includes further DNA sequences coding for the same CDR3. The rearrangement uses TRBV7-9 and TRBJ1-4, with D unclear. The CDR3 totals 12 residues. The germline CDR1 and CDR2 sequences are SEHNR and FQNEAQ (reference sequence). Trimming removed 3 bases at V and 7 bases at J, with 6 bases between. The CDR3 DNA sequence: TGTGCCAGCAGCTTTGGTGGTGAAAAACTGTTTTTT. Protein: CASSFGGEKLFF.

The rearrangement uses TRBV7-3 and TRBJ2-1, with D possibly TRBD1 on 7 matching bases. Trimming stripped 5 bases from V and 2 bases from J, with 13 bases between. The CDR3 length is 15 residues. Germline V CDR1 and CDR2: SGHTA, FQGTGA. CDR3 sequence: CASSVRGTAYNEQFF. The CDR3 region has the DNA TGTGCCAGCAGCGTACGGGGGACAGCCTACAATGAGCAGTTCTTC. The whole variable domain, remainder taken from reference TRBV7-3 and TRBJ2-1, is GAGVSQTPSNKVTEKGKYVELRCDPISGHTALYWYRQSLGQGPEFLIYFQGTGAADDSGLPNDRFFAVRPEGSVSTLKIQRTERGDSAVYLCASSVRGTAYNEQFFGPGTRLTVL.

This sequence joins TRBV5-5 and TRBJ2-5; possibly TRBD2 for D (6 bases). The germline V gene encodes CDR1 SGHKS and CDR2 YYEKEE (reference sequence). The CDR3 has 15 amino acids. V lost 1 base and J 2 bases, leaving 12 bases between the germline ends. CDR3 sequence: CASSLSRGAQETQYF. CDR3 DNA: TGTGCCAGCAGCTTGTCGCGGGGAGCACAAGAGACCCAGTACTTC.

The V gene is TRBV5-8, the J gene TRBJ2-1; D gene ambiguous. V was trimmed by 2 bases and J by 4 bases, leaving 7 bases between them. The CDR3 spans 13 residues. Germline V gene sequence: CDR1 SGHTS, CDR2 YDEGEE. The CDR3 loop reads CASSFEVYNEQFF. CDR3 coding DNA: TGTGCCAGCAGCTTCGAAGTATACAATGAGCAGTTCTTC.

Comment on this clone: This same CDR3 is encoded by further DNA sequences in the sample. CDR3 region: CASSIGGNTGELFF. CDR3 nucleotide sequence: TGTGCCAGTAGCATCGGGGGGAACACCGGGGAGCTGTTTTTT. The chain carries TRBV19 and TRBJ2-2; D may be TRBD2 (6 bases). Germline V gene data show CDR1 as LNHDA and CDR2 as SQIVND (reference sequence). This CDR3 is 14 amino acids long. Between the trimmed V and J ends, which lost 6 bases and 1 base, there was a span of 9 bases.

This clone was recorded once. The chain joins TRBV10-3 to TRBJ2-5; D assignment may be TRBD1 or TRBD2 (5 bases each). The CDR3 spans 13 residues. The V gene's germline CDR1 is ENHRY and CDR2 SYGVKD. V lost 3 bases and J lost 5, with 10 bases in between. The CDR3 DNA reads as TGTGCCATCAGTGACGGGGCCGGGGAGACCCAGTACTTC. Translating it yields CAISDGAGETQYF.

The V call is TRBV10-3, the J call TRBJ2-3, with D uncertain. The V end lost 4 bases, the J end lost 5 bases, and 13 bases lay between the germline ends. CDR1 is ENHRY, CDR2 SYGVKD, per germline. The CDR3 loop spans 14 amino acids. CDR3 amino acids: CAISVSKYGDTQYF. DNA for the CDR3: TGTGCCATCAGTGTGTCCAAATATGGAGATACGCAGTATTTT.

This clone was detected a few times. The chain joins TRBV4-1 to TRBJ2-6; D might be TRBD1 or TRBD2, each matching 5 bases. Looked up from germline, CDR1 is MGHRA and CDR2 is YSYEKL. Trimming removed 1 base at V and 0 bases at J, with 10 bases between. The length of the CDR3 is 17 residues. Written as DNA, the CDR3 is TGCGCCAGCAGCCAAGTATACGGGGCCTCTGGGGCCAACGTCCTGACTTTC. As protein: CASSQVYGASGANVLTF.

Note on this clone: Other DNA variants within this sample encode the same CDR3. J is TRBJ2-3 and V is TRBV7-9, with D hard to call. Looked up from germline, CDR1 is SEHNR and CDR2 is FQNEAQ (reference sequence). There are 12 residues in the CDR3. V gave up 5 bases and J gave up 6 bases, with 9 bases separating them. The CDR3: CASSIDGDTQYF. The CDR3, as DNA: TGTGCCAGCAGCATCGACGGGGATACGCAGTATTTT. Full variable domain (rest looked up from reference TRBV7-9 and TRBJ2-3): DTGVSQNPRHKITKRGQNVTFRCDPISEHNRLYWYRQTLGQGPEFLTYFQNEAQLEKSRLLSDRFSAERPKGSFSTLEIQRTEQGDSAMYLCASSIDGDTQYFGPGTRLTVL.

The chain recombines TRBV28 with TRBJ2-1; D is unclear. This CDR3 region has 12 residues. Germline V gives CDR1 MDHEN, CDR2 SYDVKM. V gave up 3 bases and J gave up 12 bases, with 12 bases separating them. In nucleotides, the CDR3 is TGTGCCAGCAGTTTCTCCCTTTACGGGCAGTTCTTC. It specifies CASSFSLYGQFF.

The J gene is TRBJ2-3, the V gene TRBV4-3; D remains unclear. Deletions cut 4 bases from V and 1 base from J, with 12 bases between. This CDR3 is built from 15 residues. From germline, CDR1 is LGHNA and CDR2 YSLEER. The CDR3 DNA is TGCGCCAGCAGCCGAAGTAGTGACGGCACAGATACGCAGTATTTT. This gives the protein CASSRSSDGTDTQYF.

V usage is TRBV4-1 and J usage is TRBJ2-4; D possibly uses TRBD1 or TRBD2 (6 bases each). Trimming took off 1 base at V and 0 bases at J, with 16 bases between the two ends. The CDR3 covers 18 residues. CDR1 and CDR2 (germline): MGHRA, YSYEKL. CDR3 loop: CASSQGPQGGRAKNIQYF. The CDR3 DNA reads TGCGCCAGCAGCCAAGGCCCCCAAGGGGGGCGAGCCAAAAACATTCAGTACTTC.

The sample holds a few counts of this clone. The chain couples TRBV11-2 to TRBJ2-5; D is uncertain. Germline assignment: CDR1 SGHAT and CDR2 FQNNGV. Trimming pared 4 bases from V and 1 base from J, leaving 13 bases between. This CDR3 region has 15 residues. The CDR3 loop reads CASSSLVGSQETQYF. Here the CDR3 DNA reads TGTGCCAGCAGCTCATTAGTGGGGTCCCAAGAGACCCAGTACTTC. Full variable domain (rest looked up from reference TRBV11-2 and TRBJ2-5): EAGVAQSPRYKIIEKRQSVAFWCNPISGHATLYWYQQILGQGPKLLIQFQNNGVVDDSQLPKDRFSAERLKGVDSTLKIQPAKLEDSAVYLCASSSLVGSQETQYFGPGTRLLVL.